This entry is about one T cell receptor (beta chain). Its antigen is unknown. Germline CDR1 is MDHEN and CDR2 is SYDVKM. This CDR3 has 16 residues. The trim removed 4 bases at V and 5 bases at J, leaving 8 bases unmatched. This entry is derived from a study of T cell responses to AZD1222 COVID-19 vaccine. Broader study findings: Seropositive at baseline were only 5 or 6 AZD1222 recipients. Among the donors, most were white British and more were female, and clonal diversity was possibly underestimated. Every sample of the repertoires postdated the peak T cell response.

Only in-frame clones appear in the TCRdb table, and some are missing; sequencing was by immunoSEQ multiplex PCR. Counted here are 100,000 to 150,000 clones, around 93% occurring once; the ten biggest clones make up approximately 1%. V and J are TRBV28 and TRBJ2-1, with TRBD2 matching 10 bases. Here the sequenced sample was peripheral blood, taken on day 0 of AZD1222 vaccination. The receptor was derived from an adult in good health. CDR3 coding DNA: TGTGCCAGCAGTTCTGCCGGGACTAGCGTAAACAATGAGCAGTTCTTC. Protein: CASSSAGTSVNNEQFF.